Each of the 17 T cell receptor beta chains below was sequenced from the same sample in a study of T cell changes during pregnancy in multiple sclerosis. The data were produced by immunoSEQ multiplex PCR, yet TCRdb's version contains in-frame clones alone and is incomplete. The sample lists 70,000 to 95,000 clones; roughly 94% were seen once. The sequencing here drew on peripheral blood, taken after pregnancy. The receptors shown here come from a female donor in good health, enrolled as a control in a pregnancy study.

V and J are TRBV5-6 and TRBJ1-2; D possibly corresponds to TRBD1 (5 bases). The CDR3 sequence is 14 residues long. Trimming shortened V by 7 bases and J by 4 bases, and 17 bases separated the two germline ends. CDR1 and CDR2 (germline): SGHDT, YYEEEE. The DNA of the CDR3 is TGTGCCAGCGGCCCTCCTCAGGGCACCTATGGCTACACCTTC. This translates into CASGPPQGTYGYTF.

The J gene is TRBJ1-4, the V gene TRBV11-2, with D possibly TRBD1 on 6 matching bases. Deletions cut 5 bases from V and 9 bases from J, with 16 bases between. Germline loops: CDR1 SGHAT, CDR2 FQNNGV. The CDR3 has 14 residues. As DNA, the CDR3 is TGTGCCAGCAGCCCCCTTCCCCGGGACAAAAAACTGTTTTTT. Amino acid sequence: CASSPLPRDKKLFF.

The chain combines TRBV2 with TRBJ2-7; D uncertain. Germline loops: CDR1 SNHLY, CDR2 FYNNEI. Trimming took off 5 bases at V and 4 bases at J, with 6 bases between the two ends. The CDR3 is 11 amino acids. DNA for the CDR3: TGTGCCAGCAGTAGCCTATACGAGCAGTACTTC. Translating it yields CASSSLYEQYF.

The chain carries TRBV7-5 and TRBJ1-4; the D call TRBD1 from the table was never checked on the DNA. TRBV7-5 is annotated as a pseudogene. CDR3 length: 14 amino acids. The DNA for the CDR3 is TGTGTCAGAAGCTTAGTGACAGGGCGGGAAAAACTGTTTTTT. Protein sequence: CVRSLVTGREKLFF.

This sequence joins TRBV7-2 and TRBJ1-4, with 10 positions matching TRBD1. The CDR3 consists of 15 residues. Germline V gene lookup returns CDR1 SGHTA and CDR2 FQGNSA. J gave up 7 bases and V 3 bases, and 5 bases lay outside the gene matches. The CDR3 DNA is TGTGCCAGCAGCTTGTTGGACAGGGGGAGTGAAAAACTGTTTTTT. Protein: CASSLLDRGSEKLFF. Based on the CDR3 plus reference TRBV7-2 and TRBJ1-4, the full variable domain is GAGVSQSPSNKVTEKGKDVELRCDPISGHTALYWYRQSLGQGLEFLIYFQGNSAPDKSGLPSDRFSAERTGGSVSTLTIQRTQQEDSAVYLCASSLLDRGSEKLFFGSGTQLSVL.

V usage is TRBV5-4 and J usage is TRBJ2-1; 8 bases are shared with TRBD2. The CDR3 is made up of 15 amino acids. V gave up 0 bases and J gave up 7 bases; unmatched junction bases: 6. Looked up from germline, CDR1 is SGHNT and CDR2 is YYREEE (reference sequence). As DNA, the CDR3 is TGTGCCAGCAGCTTGGTTGGCGGGACTAGGAATGAGCAGTTCTTC. It codes for CASSLVGGTRNEQFF.

The V gene is TRBV18, the J gene TRBJ2-2; D may be TRBD2 (5 bases). The germline V and J ends were trimmed by 3 bases and 7 bases, with 9 bases remaining between them. The CDR3 loop spans 13 amino acids. Germline V gene sequence: CDR1 KGHSH, CDR2 LQKENI. The CDR3 region has the DNA TGTGCCAGCTCACCGGCAGGAGGCGGGGAGCTGTTTTTT. This sequence encodes CASSPAGGGELFF. The full variable domain, in which reference TRBV18 and TRBJ2-2 provide the parts outside the CDR3, is NAGVMQNPRHLVRRRGQEARLRCSPMKGHSHVYWYRQLPEEGLKFMVYLQKENIIDESGMPKERFSAEFPKEGPSILRIQQVVRGDSAAYFCASSPAGGGELFFGEGSRLTVL.

The chain carries TRBV6-1 and TRBJ2-3, with D unresolved. CDR1 is MNHNS, CDR2 SASEGT, per germline. This CDR3 has 15 residues. Trimming cost V 7 bases and J 10 bases, with 24 bases left between them. CDR3 coding DNA: TGTGCCAGCACCCTCACCCCGCCCGGTTCTCGGTCGCAGTATTTT. It translates to CASTLTPPGSRSQYF.

J is TRBJ1-3 and V is TRBV28; D remains ambiguous. Trimming shortened V by 4 bases and J by 0 bases, and 10 bases separated the two germline ends. The CDR3 sequence is 15 residues long. Germline assignment: CDR1 MDHEN and CDR2 SYDVKM. The CDR3 bases are TGTGCCAGCAGTTCCCAGGTCATCTCTGGAAACACCATATATTTT. This codes for CASSSQVISGNTIYF.

The chain is built from TRBV13 and TRBJ2-1, with D possibly being TRBD1 (6 bases). The germline gives CDR1 PRHDT, CDR2 FYEKMQ (reference sequence). Trimming took 5 bases from V and 6 from J, leaving 14 bases between them. This CDR3 is 14 amino acids long. The chain's CDR3 is CASSPRQVSNEQFF. Written as DNA, the CDR3 is TGTGCCAGCAGCCCTCGACAGGTTAGCAATGAGCAGTTCTTC.

J is TRBJ2-7 and V is TRBV7-9, with TRBD2 as a possible D gene (5 bases). Germline V gene lookup returns CDR1 SEHNR and CDR2 FQNEAQ (reference sequence). V lost 5 bases, J lost 5 bases, and 16 bases lay in between. The CDR3 sequence is 14 residues long. CDR3: CASSPLRTGHEQYF. The DNA for the CDR3 is TGTGCCAGCAGCCCTTTACGGACTGGGCACGAGCAGTACTTC.

The chain is built from TRBV6-6 and TRBJ2-3; possibly TRBD1 for D (6 bases). In germline, CDR1 is MNHNY, CDR2 SVGAGI (reference sequence). The CDR3 is 16 amino acids. Trimming pared 4 bases from V and 1 base from J, leaving 15 bases between. The CDR3 protein is CASSFTRQVGTDTQYF. Here the CDR3 DNA reads TGTGCCAGCAGTTTTACCAGACAGGTCGGCACAGATACGCAGTATTTT.

V is TRBV5-1 and J is TRBJ2-7; 7 bases match TRBD1. Germline V CDR1 and CDR2: SGHRS, YFSETQ. The V gene end was trimmed by 1 base and the J gene end by 7 bases; junction bases not matched to a gene: 17. This CDR3 contains 17 residues. The CDR3, as DNA: TGCGCCAGCAGCTTGAGTAGGACAGGTGGGACCTCTGGAGAGCAGTACTTC. It yields the protein CASSLSRTGGTSGEQYF.

This rearrangement joins TRBV28 to TRBJ2-7, with TRBD1 as a possible D gene (6 bases). The CDR3 contains 17 residues. V gave up 6 bases and J gave up 1 base, with 22 bases separating them. Germline V lookup: CDR1 MDHEN, CDR2 SYDVKM. CDR3 sequence reads: CASSWVGRGIRSYEQYF. CDR3 coding DNA: TGTGCCAGCAGCTGGGTGGGTAGGGGGATCAGATCCTACGAGCAGTACTTC.

The chain has TRBV18 and TRBJ2-7; maybe TRBD2 (6 bases). There are 16 residues in the CDR3. V gave up 0 bases and J gave up 6 bases, with 18 bases separating them. In germline, CDR1 is KGHSH, CDR2 LQKENI. The CDR3 reads CASSPPSGDAPREQYF. CDR3 bases: TGTGCCAGCTCACCACCTAGCGGAGATGCCCCTCGCGAGCAGTACTTC.

The CDR3 sequence: CASSLAMASGTYEQYF. The CDR3 region has the DNA TGTGCCAGCAGCTTGGCCATGGCTAGCGGAACCTACGAGCAGTACTTC. The chain has TRBV5-6 and TRBJ2-7; the match to TRBD2 covers 7 bases. The J segment lost 2 bases and the V segment lost 0 bases, leaving 8 bases of the junction unmatched. This CDR3 is built from 16 residues. CDR1 and CDR2 from the germline V gene are SGHDT and YYEEEE.

CDR3 nucleotides: TGTGCCAGCTCACCGGGCGGACAGAGGGGCGAAAAACTGTTTTTT. The encoded protein is CASSPGGQRGEKLFF. This rearrangement joins TRBV18 to TRBJ1-4, with D possibly being TRBD1 (6 bases). Germline loops: CDR1 KGHSH, CDR2 LQKENI. CDR3 length equals 15 residues. V was pared by 3 bases and J by 8 bases, with 16 bases between.